The rows below give T cell receptor beta chains drawn from one sample of a study of blood T cell repertoires in COVID-19. Using immunoSEQ multiplex PCR, the repertoire was profiled, and TCRdb retains in-frame clones only, with some absent. The profile shows 40,000 to 55,000 clones, around 85% of them singletons. Input material: peripheral blood. The receptors were gathered from a man aged 50 to 59 with active COVID-19. CDR3s include the opening cysteine and the closing phenylalanine or tryptophan. Only some rows state a clone size, as once, few, many or a class for expanded clones.

>few|TRBV6-6
CASSDRGSQPQHF
>.|TRBV6-5
CASSYSRDYEQYF
>.|TRBV5-1
CASSLEASSYNEQFF
>.|TRBV24-1
CATSDFSGELFF
>once|TRBV18
CASSPPSAGAQGEQYF
>.|TRBV5-4
CASSWGLAGINEQFF
>once|TRBV6-6
CASSYGVEAGANVLTF
>.|TRBV10-1
CVPWRGGPSGGLSDTDTQYF
>.|TRBV6-5
CASRRDTGSNEKLFF
>few|TRBV29-1
CSVQGGGGYTF
>.|TRBV7-6
CASSTGTGRTGELFF
>.|TRBV9
CASSVTGLESGNTIYF
>once|TRBV29-1
CSVQGAPEETQYF
>.|TRBV23-1
CASSQYNPGGQGKEQYF